The 27 T cell receptor beta chains below come from one sample, sequenced in a study of T-cell reconstitution after alpha-beta-depleted transplantation in children. Unique molecular identifiers tagged the TCRbeta library. TCRdb re-called the PCR reads through MiXCR, storing one row per CDR3 protein. This sample carries about 400,000 distinct CDR3 sequences, over 20% of them seen once, and the ten largest clones take 3.8%. This specimen consisted of PBMCs from the stem cell graft donor, obtained from the stem cell graft. These receptors came from a human donor who donated a stem cell graft to a child with acute myeloid leukemia.

In its sample, this clonotype was seen a few times. The chain has TRBV18 and TRBJ2-7; D not certain. Trimming shortened V by 5 bases and J by 4 bases, and 9 bases separated the two germline ends. This CDR3 contains 12 residues. CDR1 and CDR2 (germline): KGHSH, LQKENI. CDR3 region: CASSLQEYEQYF. DNA of the CDR3: TGTGCCAGCTCATTACAAGAGTACGAGCAGTACTTC.

This clonotype was picked up a small number of times. The V and J genes are TRBV12-3 or TRBV12-4 and TRBJ2-7; weak D call: TRBD2 (6 bases). CDR3 size: 13 residues. V dropped 2 bases and J dropped 3 bases, with 8 bases sitting between them. The CDR3 nucleotides read TGTGCCAGCAGTTTACACGGGAGCTACGAGCAGTACTTC. Residues: CASSLHGSYEQYF.

This clonotype was recorded a few times. This chain uses TRBV12-3 or TRBV12-4 with TRBJ1-1; a possible D gene is TRBD1 (5 bases). The CDR3 is 15 residues long. The V gene lost 3 bases and the J gene lost 1 base, with 12 bases spanning the gap. In DNA, the CDR3 is TGTGCCAGCAGTTTTCGGGGGTACCCGAACACTGAAGCTTTCTTT. Protein product: CASSFRGYPNTEAFF.

This clonotype came up many times. The rearrangement uses TRBV20-1 and TRBJ1-2; 9 bases fit TRBD1. Per the germline V gene, CDR1 is DFQATT and CDR2 is SNEGSKA (reference sequence). The junction had 3 bases not matched to a gene; V was cut back by 0 bases and J by 4 bases. This CDR3 has 14 residues. CDR3 coding DNA: TGCAGTGCTAGAGATGCGACAGGGGGCTATGGCTACACCTTC. Encoded protein: CSARDATGGYGYTF.

This clonotype was seen at least ten times. The chain links TRBV29-1 to TRBJ2-3, with D possibly TRBD2 on 6 matching bases. The germline CDR1 and CDR2 sequences are SQVTM and ANQGSEA. The CDR3 extends over 13 amino acids. The V end was cut by 6 bases, the J end by 5 bases, with 15 bases between. The CDR3 sequence is CSVAGETRDTQYF. CDR3 bases: TGCAGCGTCGCCGGGGAGACTAGAGATACGCAGTATTTT.

The chain has TRBV12-3 or TRBV12-4 and TRBJ1-5, with D possibly TRBD1 on 5 matching bases. The CDR3 totals 17 residues. V lost 3 bases and J lost 2, with 17 bases in between. DNA for the CDR3: TGTGCCAGCAGTTTGTCCCCAGGGAGTGGTGGCAATCAGCCCCAGCATTTT. Translated, it gives CASSLSPGSGGNQPQHF.

This clonotype was seen a handful of times. The chain has TRBV4-2 and TRBJ2-7; TRBD2 matches at 12 bases. The germline CDR1 and CDR2 sequences are LGHNA and YNFKEQ. The CDR3 contains 17 residues. V lost 1 base to trimming and J lost 4 bases; unmatched junction nucleotides: 8. The CDR3 DNA is TGTGCCAGCAGCCAAGTATCACTAGCGGGAGGAGGTTACGAGCAGTACTTC. It encodes CASSQVSLAGGGYEQYF.

The V gene is TRBV7-6, the J gene TRBJ2-3; a weak D match, TRBD1 (5 bases). The CDR3 is 17 residues long. Germline CDR1 reads SGHVS; CDR2 reads FNYEAQ. V lost 1 base to trimming and J lost 7 bases, with 21 bases between them. The CDR3 DNA reads TGTGCCAGCAGCTTAGAAGGGGCGCCTACACCACATTATACGCAGTATTTT. Encoded protein: CASSLEGAPTPHYTQYF.

Concerning this clonotype itself: Just one base apart from a much larger clone, this may be a read error. The chain recombines TRBV20-1 with TRBJ2-3; weak D call: TRBD2 (5 bases). Germline CDR1 is DFQATT and CDR2 is SNEGSKA (reference sequence). The CDR3 is 15 amino acids. The CDR3 bases are TGCTGTGCTAGAGATGACACAACGGGAAGAGATACGCAGTATTTT. Its protein product is CCARDDTTGRDTQYF.

This clonotype was counted a few times. This chain connects TRBV12-3 or TRBV12-4 to TRBJ1-6, with a possible D match to TRBD1 (6 bases). The V end was cut by 6 bases, the J end by 7 bases, with 13 bases between. The CDR3 sequence is 14 residues long. CDR3 nucleotides: TGTGCCAGCAGGTTATGGACAGCAAATTCACCCCTCCACTTT. It codes for CASRLWTANSPLHF.

This chain joins TRBV5-1 and TRBJ2-1, with 10 nucleotides matching TRBD2. Germline CDR1 and CDR2: SGHRS and YFSETQ. V was pared by 5 bases and J by 0 bases, with 17 bases of the junction left unmatched. CDR3 length: 20 amino acids. CDR3 nucleotide sequence: TGCGCCAGCAGTGCCCCGGGACTAGCGACGACAGGGAGCTCCTACAATGAGCAGTTCTTC. It yields the protein CASSAPGLATTGSSYNEQFF. Together with reference TRBV5-1 and TRBJ2-1, the CDR3 gives the full variable domain: KAGVTQTPRYLIKTRGQQVTLSCSPISGHRSVSWYQQTPGQGLQFLFEYFSETQRNKGNFPGRFSGRQFSNSRSEMNVSTLELGDSALYLCASSAPGLATTGSSYNEQFFGPGTRLTVL.

The V gene is TRBV6-2 or TRBV6-3, the J gene TRBJ1-1, with no clear D. CDR1 MNHEY and CDR2 SVGEGT come from the germline V gene. Trimming took off 7 bases at V and 6 bases at J, with 24 bases between the two ends. The CDR3 runs to 16 residues. CDR3 in DNA: TGTGCCAGCATGGGGTATGGCACCTCGGGGTCCGCTGAAGCTTTCTTT. Its protein product is CASMGYGTSGSAEAFF.

This clonotype has at least ten counts. The chain uses TRBV29-1 and TRBJ2-6, with 9 bases identical to TRBD1. The germline CDR1 and CDR2 sequences are SQVTM and ANQGSEA. This CDR3 has 14 amino acids. Trimming removed 4 bases from V and 2 bases from J; junction bases left unmatched: 0. This CDR3 is CSVGQGAGANVLTF. CDR3 DNA: TGCAGCGTTGGACAGGGGGCTGGGGCCAACGTCCTGACTTTC.

The chain combines TRBV5-1 with TRBJ2-2; D not certain. CDR1 SGHRS and CDR2 YFSETQ come from the germline V gene. The CDR3 spans 17 residues. V was trimmed by 4 bases and J by 4 bases, leaving 20 bases between them. For the CDR3, the DNA is TGCGCCAGCAGCCCTTCGGGCCCGGGTATCGGCACCGGGGAGCTGTTTTTT. Amino acids: CASSPSGPGIGTGELFF.

This clonotype was counted only a few times. The V call is TRBV27, the J call TRBJ2-5, with no clear D. CDR3 length: 13 amino acids. Germline CDR1 MNHEY, CDR2 SMNVEV (reference sequence). Trimming took 3 bases from V and 5 from J, leaving 10 bases between them. In nucleotides, the CDR3 is TGTGCCAGCAGTTTGGTGGATGGGGAGACCCAGTACTTC. It encodes CASSLVDGETQYF.

This clonotype was seen a handful of times. The genes are TRBV15 and TRBJ2-2; D remains ambiguous. Trimming removed 0 bases from V and 6 bases from J, with 11 bases in between. The germline CDR1 and CDR2 sequences are LNHNV and YYDKDF (reference sequence). CDR3 length equals 15 residues. This CDR3 is CATSRDGQDPGELFF. The CDR3 DNA reads TGTGCCACCAGCAGAGATGGGCAGGACCCCGGGGAGCTGTTTTTT. The full variable domain, rest sourced from reference TRBV15 and TRBJ2-2, is DAMVIQNPRYQVTQFGKPVTLSCSQTLNHNVMYWYQQKSSQAPKLLFHYYDKDFNNEADTPDNFQSRRPNTSFCFLDIRSPGLGDTAMYLCATSRDGQDPGELFFGEGSRLTVL.

The chain is built from TRBV7-2 and TRBJ2-7; 8 nucleotides match TRBD1. V trimming: 5 bases; J trimming: 0 bases; junction bases outside the gene matches: 6. CDR1 SGHTA and CDR2 FQGNSA come from the germline V gene. This CDR3 region has 15 residues. As DNA, the CDR3 is TGTGCCAGCAGCCGGGACAGGAGTTCCTCCTACGAGCAGTACTTC. Its protein product is CASSRDRSSSYEQYF. Complete variable domain (other parts from reference TRBV7-2 and TRBJ2-7): GAGVSQSPSNKVTEKGKDVELRCDPISGHTALYWYRQSLGQGLEFLIYFQGNSAPDKSGLPSDRFSAERTGGSVSTLTIQRTQQEDSAVYLCASSRDRSSSYEQYFGPGTRLTVT.

The chain has TRBV10-3 and TRBJ1-1; D not certain. CDR3 size: 12 residues. Germline V gene sequence: CDR1 ENHRY, CDR2 SYGVKD. Trimming stripped 8 bases from V and 1 base from J, with 8 bases between. CDR3 loop: CAIGRPNTEAFF. As DNA, the CDR3 is TGTGCCATCGGGAGACCGAACACTGAAGCTTTCTTT.

V and J are TRBV15 and TRBJ2-1, with D possibly being TRBD2 (5 bases). The V gene lost 0 bases and the J gene lost 0 bases, with 9 bases spanning the gap. Germline CDR1 reads LNHNV; CDR2 reads YYDKDF (reference sequence). There are 16 residues in the CDR3. The CDR3 protein is CATSRERRSSYNEQFF. Here the CDR3 DNA reads TGTGCCACCAGCAGAGAAAGGAGGAGCTCCTACAATGAGCAGTTCTTC.

This clonotype turned up a few times. The V gene is TRBV20-1, the J gene TRBJ2-3, with D possibly being TRBD2 (6 bases). V was trimmed by 6 bases and J by 4 bases, leaving 17 bases between them. The CDR3 loop spans 14 amino acids. CDR1 and CDR2 (germline): DFQATT, SNEGSKA (reference sequence). In DNA form, the CDR3 reads TGCAGTGCCAGGCCAAGGAAGCGGGCAGATACGCAGTATTTT. It encodes CSARPRKRADTQYF.

The chain uses TRBV6-2 or TRBV6-3 and TRBJ2-2, with 8 bases matching TRBD2. The CDR3 totals 18 residues. The V segment lost 2 bases and the J segment 3 bases; nucleotides outside the gene matches: 11. Germline CDR1 MNHEY, CDR2 SVGEGT. CDR3 nucleotides: TGTGCCAGCAGTTACATTACGGGGGGGGGCGCCGACACCGGGGAGCTGTTTTTT. It specifies CASSYITGGGADTGELFF.

In this sample, this clonotype turned up a few times. The chain uses TRBV6-1 and TRBJ2-7; TRBD1 matches 7 bases. The junction had 8 bases not matched to a gene; V was cut back by 5 bases and J by 4 bases. CDR3 length equals 14 residues. CDR1 is MNHNS and CDR2 is SASEGT in the germline V gene. CDR3 protein: CASSSTGAGYEQYF. Written as DNA, the CDR3 is TGTGCCAGCAGTAGTACAGGGGCTGGTTACGAGCAGTACTTC.

This clonotype was seen a few times. This sequence joins TRBV12-3 or TRBV12-4 and TRBJ2-1, with D perhaps given as TRBD1 or TRBD2 (7 bases each). V gave up 1 base and J gave up 4 bases, with 14 bases separating them. This CDR3 has 16 amino acids. DNA for the CDR3: TGTGCCAGCAGTTTAGGGGCAGGGGGGGGGTACAATGAGCAGTTCTTC. This encodes CASSLGAGGGYNEQFF.

The V gene is TRBV28, the J gene TRBJ2-1, with 8 bases aligning to TRBD2. Germline V lookup: CDR1 MDHEN, CDR2 SYDVKM. The CDR3 consists of 16 residues. V lost 5 bases and J lost 4; bases outside the gene matches: 10. This chain's CDR3 is CASSHAKRERYNEQFF. DNA of the CDR3: TGTGCCAGCAGTCACGCTAAGCGGGAGAGGTACAATGAGCAGTTCTTC.

V and J are TRBV7-2 and TRBJ2-4; 7 nucleotides line up with TRBD2. Looked up from germline, CDR1 is SGHTA and CDR2 is FQGNSA. J lost 0 bases, V lost 6 bases, and 8 bases had no gene match. This CDR3 contains 16 residues. This CDR3 reads CASRASGSGAKNIQYF. The CDR3, as DNA: TGTGCCAGCAGGGCTAGCGGATCGGGAGCCAAAAACATTCAGTACTTC.

V is TRBV28 and J is TRBJ2-3, with TRBD2 matching 8 bases. The trim removed 8 bases at V and 1 base at J, leaving 11 bases unmatched. Germline CDR1 reads MDHEN; CDR2 reads SYDVKM. This CDR3 has 16 residues. The CDR3 nucleotides are TGTGCCAGCCTCTCCCTAGAACTAGCGGGCACAGATACGCAGTATTTT. It encodes CASLSLELAGTDTQYF.

This clonotype was observed a handful of times. The chain is built from TRBV4-1 and TRBJ2-2; D is ambiguous. The CDR3 runs 13 residues. Trimming pared 0 bases from V and 6 bases from J, leaving 5 bases between. In germline, CDR1 is MGHRA, CDR2 YSYEKL. CDR3 region: CASSQDFSGELFF. DNA for the CDR3: TGCGCCAGCAGCCAAGATTTTTCCGGGGAGCTGTTTTTT.